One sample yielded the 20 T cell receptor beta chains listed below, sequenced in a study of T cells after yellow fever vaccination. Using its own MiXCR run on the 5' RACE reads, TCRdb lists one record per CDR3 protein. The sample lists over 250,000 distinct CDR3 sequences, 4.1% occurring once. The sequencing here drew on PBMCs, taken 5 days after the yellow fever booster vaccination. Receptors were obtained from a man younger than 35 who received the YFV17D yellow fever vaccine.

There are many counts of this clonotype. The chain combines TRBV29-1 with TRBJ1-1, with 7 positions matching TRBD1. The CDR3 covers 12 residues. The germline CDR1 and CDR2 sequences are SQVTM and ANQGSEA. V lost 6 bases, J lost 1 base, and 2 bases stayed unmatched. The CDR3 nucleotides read TGCAGCGTGGGGACAGCGAACACTGAAGCTTTCTTT. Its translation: CSVGTANTEAFF.

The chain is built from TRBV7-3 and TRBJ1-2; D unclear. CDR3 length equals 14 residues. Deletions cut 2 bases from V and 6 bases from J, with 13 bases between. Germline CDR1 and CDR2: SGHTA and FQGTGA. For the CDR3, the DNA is TGTGCCAGCAGCTTAGATGTTCGTGGCAATGGCTACACCTTC. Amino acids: CASSLDVRGNGYTF. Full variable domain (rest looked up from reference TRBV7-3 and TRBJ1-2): GAGVSQTPSNKVTEKGKYVELRCDPISGHTALYWYRQSLGQGPEFLIYFQGTGAADDSGLPNDRFFAVRPEGSVSTLKIQRTERGDSAVYLCASSLDVRGNGYTFGSGTRLTVV.

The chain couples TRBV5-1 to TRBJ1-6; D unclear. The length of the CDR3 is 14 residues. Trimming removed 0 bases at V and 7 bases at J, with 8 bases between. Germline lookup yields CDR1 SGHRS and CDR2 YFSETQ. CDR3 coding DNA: TGCGCCAGCAGCTTGGGGTCGGGGAATTCACCCCTCCACTTT. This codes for CASSLGSGNSPLHF.

The CDR3 coding sequence is TGCAGCGTTGAGCTGGCAGGGAGCACAGATACGCAGTATTTT. This sequence encodes CSVELAGSTDTQYF. The rearrangement uses TRBV29-1 and TRBJ2-3; maybe TRBD1 (5 bases). Germline V gives CDR1 SQVTM, CDR2 ANQGSEA. This CDR3 comprises 14 residues. V gave up 3 bases and J gave up 0 bases, with 10 bases separating them.

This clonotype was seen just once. In DNA form, the CDR3 reads TGTGCCAGCTCACCACCGGGGAGCCAGGGCCTTTCACCCCTCCACTTT. Residues: CASSPPGSQGLSPLHF. The chain combines TRBV18 with TRBJ1-6, with D perhaps matching TRBD1 (5 bases). Trimming shortened V by 0 bases and J by 9 bases, and 15 bases separated the two germline ends. CDR1 KGHSH and CDR2 LQKENI come from the germline V gene. The CDR3 has 16 residues.

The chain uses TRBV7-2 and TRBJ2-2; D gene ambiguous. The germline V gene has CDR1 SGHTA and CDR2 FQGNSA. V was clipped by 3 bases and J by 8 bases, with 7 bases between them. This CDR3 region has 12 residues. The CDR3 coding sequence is TGTGCCAGCAGCTTTAGGGTGGGGGAGCTGTTTTTT. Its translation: CASSFRVGELFF.

The CDR3 DNA is TGTGCCAGCAGCGTAGAGACAGGGTGGACCGGGGAGCTGTTTTTT. Translated, it gives CASSVETGWTGELFF. The rearrangement uses TRBV9 and TRBJ2-2, with TRBD1 matching over 7 bases. Germline V gene lookup returns CDR1 SGDLS and CDR2 YYNGEE. The CDR3 extends over 15 amino acids. V shed 0 bases, J shed 5 bases, and the junction held 4 bases outside the gene matches.

The DNA for the CDR3 is TGTGCCAGCACCACGGGGGGAACTGAAGCTTTCTTT. This sequence encodes CASTTGGTEAFF. The chain uses TRBV6-2 or TRBV6-3 and TRBJ1-1; TRBD1 might be the D (5 bases). Germline V lookup: CDR1 MNHEY, CDR2 SVGEGT. The V gene lost 7 bases and the J gene lost 5 bases, with 11 bases spanning the gap. The CDR3 runs 12 residues.

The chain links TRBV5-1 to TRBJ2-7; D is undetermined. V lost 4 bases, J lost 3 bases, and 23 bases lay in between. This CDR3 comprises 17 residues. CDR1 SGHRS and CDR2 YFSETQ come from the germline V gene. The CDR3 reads CASSGAEWPQTHYEQYF. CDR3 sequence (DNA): TGCGCCAGCAGCGGCGCTGAGTGGCCCCAAACCCACTACGAGCAGTACTTC.

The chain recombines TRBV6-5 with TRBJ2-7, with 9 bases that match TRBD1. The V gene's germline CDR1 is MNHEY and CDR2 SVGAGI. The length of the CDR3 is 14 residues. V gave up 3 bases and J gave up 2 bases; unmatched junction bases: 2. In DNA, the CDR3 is TGTGCCAGCAGTTATTGGACAGGGGCCTACGAGCAGTACTTC. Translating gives CASSYWTGAYEQYF.

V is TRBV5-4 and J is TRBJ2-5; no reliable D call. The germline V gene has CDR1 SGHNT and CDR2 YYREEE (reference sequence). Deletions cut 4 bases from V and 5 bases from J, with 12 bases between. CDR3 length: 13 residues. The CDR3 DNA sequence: TGTGCCAGCAGCGCCATTCGGGTGGAGACCCAGTACTTC. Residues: CASSAIRVETQYF.

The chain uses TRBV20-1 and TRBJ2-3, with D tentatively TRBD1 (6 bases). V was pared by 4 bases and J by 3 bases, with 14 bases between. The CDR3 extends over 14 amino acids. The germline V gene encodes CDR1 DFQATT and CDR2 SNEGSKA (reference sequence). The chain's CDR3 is CSAITGTTTDTQYF. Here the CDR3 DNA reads TGCAGTGCTATTACCGGGACAACTACAGATACGCAGTATTTT.

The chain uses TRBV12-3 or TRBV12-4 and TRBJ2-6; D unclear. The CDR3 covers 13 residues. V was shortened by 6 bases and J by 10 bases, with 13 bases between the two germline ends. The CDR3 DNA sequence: TGTGCCAGCAGCCTTTCGGTTATTAACGTCCTGACTTTC. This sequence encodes CASSLSVINVLTF.

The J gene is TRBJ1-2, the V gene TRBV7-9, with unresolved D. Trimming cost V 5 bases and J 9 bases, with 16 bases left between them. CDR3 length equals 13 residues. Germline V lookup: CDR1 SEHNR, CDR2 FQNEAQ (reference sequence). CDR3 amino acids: CASSQVVVISYTF. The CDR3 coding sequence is TGTGCCAGCAGCCAAGTGGTGGTTATCAGCTACACCTTC.

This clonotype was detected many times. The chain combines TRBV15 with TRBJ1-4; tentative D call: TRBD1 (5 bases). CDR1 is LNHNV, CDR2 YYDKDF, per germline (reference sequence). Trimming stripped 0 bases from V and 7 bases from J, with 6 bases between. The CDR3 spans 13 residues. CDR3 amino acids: CATSRDGGEKLFF. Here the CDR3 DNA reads TGTGCCACCAGCAGAGATGGGGGTGAAAAACTGTTTTTT.

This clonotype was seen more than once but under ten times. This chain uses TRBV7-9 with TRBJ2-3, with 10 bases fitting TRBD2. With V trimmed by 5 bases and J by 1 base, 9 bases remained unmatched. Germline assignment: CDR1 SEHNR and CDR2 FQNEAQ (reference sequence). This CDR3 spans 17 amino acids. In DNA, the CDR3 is TGTGCCAGCAGCCCGCGGGGGCTAGCGGGGGGCACAGATACGCAGTATTTT. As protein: CASSPRGLAGGTDTQYF.

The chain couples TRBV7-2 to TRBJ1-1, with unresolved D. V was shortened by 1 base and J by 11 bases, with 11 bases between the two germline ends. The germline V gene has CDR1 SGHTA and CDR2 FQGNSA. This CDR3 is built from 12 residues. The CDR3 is CASSLVGRVAFF. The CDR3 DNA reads TGTGCCAGCAGCTTAGTGGGTCGGGTCGCTTTCTTT.

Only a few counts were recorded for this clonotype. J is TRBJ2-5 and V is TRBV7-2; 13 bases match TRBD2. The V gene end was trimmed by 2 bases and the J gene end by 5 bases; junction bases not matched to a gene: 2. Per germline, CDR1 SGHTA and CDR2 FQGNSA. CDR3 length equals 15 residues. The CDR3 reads CASSLLLAGGETQYF. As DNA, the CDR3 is TGTGCCAGCAGCTTATTACTAGCGGGGGGGGAGACCCAGTACTTC.

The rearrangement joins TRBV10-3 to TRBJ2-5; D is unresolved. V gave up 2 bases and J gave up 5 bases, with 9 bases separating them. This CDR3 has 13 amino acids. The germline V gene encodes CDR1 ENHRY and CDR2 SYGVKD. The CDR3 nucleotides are TGTGCCATCAGTGAGAGTCTAGAGGAGACCCAGTACTTC. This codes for CAISESLEETQYF.

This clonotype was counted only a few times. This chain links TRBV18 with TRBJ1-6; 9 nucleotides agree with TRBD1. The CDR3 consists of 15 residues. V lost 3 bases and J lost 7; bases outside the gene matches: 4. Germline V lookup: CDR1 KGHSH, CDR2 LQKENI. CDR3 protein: CASSPRTGENSPLHF. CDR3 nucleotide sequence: TGTGCCAGCTCACCGAGGACAGGGGAAAATTCACCCCTCCACTTT.